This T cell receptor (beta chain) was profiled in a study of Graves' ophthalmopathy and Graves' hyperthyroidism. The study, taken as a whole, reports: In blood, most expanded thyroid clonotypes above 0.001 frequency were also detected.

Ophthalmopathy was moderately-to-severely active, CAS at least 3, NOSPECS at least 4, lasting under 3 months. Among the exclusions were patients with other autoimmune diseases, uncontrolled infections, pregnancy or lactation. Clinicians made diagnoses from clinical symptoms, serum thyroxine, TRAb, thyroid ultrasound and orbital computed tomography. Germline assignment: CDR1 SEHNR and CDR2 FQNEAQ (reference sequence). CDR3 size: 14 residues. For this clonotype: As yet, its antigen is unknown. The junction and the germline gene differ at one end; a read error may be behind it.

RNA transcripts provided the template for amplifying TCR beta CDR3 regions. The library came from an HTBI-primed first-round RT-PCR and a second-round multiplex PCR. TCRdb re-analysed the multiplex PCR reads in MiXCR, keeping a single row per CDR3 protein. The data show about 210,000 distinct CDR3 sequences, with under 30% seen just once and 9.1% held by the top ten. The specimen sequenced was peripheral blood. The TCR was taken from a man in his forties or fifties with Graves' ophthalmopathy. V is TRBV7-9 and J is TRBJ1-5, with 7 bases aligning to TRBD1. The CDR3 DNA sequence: TGTGCCAGCAGCTTGGGACAGATTAATCAGTCCCAGCATTTT. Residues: CASSLGQINQSQHF.